This T cell receptor beta chain was sequenced in a study of blood T cell repertoires in COVID-19. About the study: Specimens from acute and convalescent COVID-19 originated in the United States, Italy and Spain. PBMCs, B-cell-depleted T cells, or T cells were the source of the cDNA or gDNA that made up the material.

As processed by the authors: Researchers report that nucleated cell counts were estimated from reference gene primer amplification. This table comes from immunoSEQ multiplex PCR, and its TCRdb copy is limited to in-frame clones, with some not included. The DNA gave D and trimming, while V, J and clone size come from that table. The table records fewer than 150,000 clones, approximately 81% of them present only once. Germline CDR1 reads SGHNT; CDR2 reads YENEEA. The CDR3 is 15 amino acids. The germline V and J ends were trimmed by 1 base and 1 base, with 11 bases remaining between them. The sequence was collected from a man aged 35 to 55 with acute or convalescent COVID-19. Source material: peripheral blood. The V and J genes are TRBV11-3 and TRBJ2-7; D is perhaps TRBD1 (5 bases). The CDR3 DNA is TGTGCCAGCAGCTTAGGTCAGGGAATATCCTACGAGCAGTACTTC. Translation: CASSLGQGISYEQYF.